The entry that follows covers one TCR beta chain sequence. Trimming pared 7 bases from V and 0 bases from J, leaving 24 bases between. CDR3 length: 18 amino acids. Germline values: CDR1 MGHRA, CDR2 YSYEKL. The data stem from a study of control samples from healthy donors and cancer patients. The protocol was immunoSEQ multiplex PCR, while the TCRdb copy is restricted to in-frame clones and leaves out a portion. In total, the table holds roughly 200,000 clones. The chain recombines TRBV4-1 with TRBJ1-1, with D maybe TRBD1 (5 bases). The sequence came from a woman in her twenties or thirties in good health. The sample taken for sequencing was blood. The CDR3 DNA reads TGCGCCAGCAAGGCCCTTTTTGGTCAGGGTACTTTGAACACTGAAGCTTTCTTT. Protein product: CASKALFGQGTLNTEAFF.